This T cell receptor (beta chain) is from a study of CD8 T cells in Susac syndrome. As regards this clonotype: The antigen remains undetermined.

TCR beta from blood CD8+ and CD4+ T cells was sequenced. FACS enriched CD8+ TEMRA cells, while bulk CD8+ and CD4+ were negatively isolated. V gave up 1 base and J gave up 6 bases, with 15 bases separating them. This CDR3 contains 16 residues. Germline V gene data show CDR1 as LGHDT and CDR2 as YNNKEL (reference sequence). Findings and caveats of the study: Repertoires of Susac syndrome CD4+ T cells lacked clonal expansion.

Reverse transcription of 0.5 to 1 ug RNA used random hexamers. TCRdb recomputed calls from the immunoSEQ multiplex PCR reads with MiXCR, one row per CDR3 protein. The data show about 140,000 distinct CDR3 sequences, approximately 95% seen once. The TCR comes from a human donor with Susac syndrome. Sequencing was carried out using CD4+ T cells from PBMCs. The chain uses TRBV3-1 and TRBJ2-2, with D unresolved. CDR3 sequence (DNA): TGTGCCAGCAGCCAAGGTTCCCTTCTTAGACCCGGGGAGCTGTTTTTT. This translates into CASSQGSLLRPGELFF.